These 25 T cell receptor beta chains share one sample of origin, sequenced in a study of T cells in Graves' hyperthyroidism and ophthalmopathy. Using RNA transcripts as the source, TCR beta CDR3 regions were amplified. TCR CDR3 regions were first amplified by RT-PCR with HTBI primers. TCRdb recomputed calls from the multiplex PCR reads with MiXCR, one row per CDR3 protein. The sample carries about 350,000 distinct CDR3 sequences, roughly 13% recorded once. Sequenced material: blood. These receptors all come from a woman between 35 and 50 years old with Graves' ophthalmopathy.

This clonotype was seen a few times. CDR3: CAWSPTGANNEQFF. The CDR3 nucleotides are TGTGCCTGGAGCCCCACAGGGGCCAACAATGAGCAGTTCTTC. This rearrangement joins TRBV30 to TRBJ2-1; 7 nucleotides match TRBD1. Germline CDR1 is GTSNPN and CDR2 is SVGIG (reference sequence). CDR3 length: 14 amino acids. J lost 5 bases, V lost 3 bases, and 7 bases had no gene match.

This clonotype was counted at least ten times. V and J are TRBV7-2 and TRBJ2-7; 7 bases align to TRBD1. Germline V gives CDR1 SGHTA, CDR2 FQGNSA. The CDR3 has 15 residues. Losses at the gene ends were 1 base for V and 0 bases for J; bases not matched to a gene: 3. As DNA, the CDR3 is TGTGCCAGCAGCTTAGTGTCAGGGGGCTCCTACGAGCAGTACTTC. Residues: CASSLVSGGSYEQYF.

Worth noting for this clonotype: This may be a read error: a much more frequent sequence differs by one nucleotide. The gene calls are TRBV2 and TRBJ1-6; TRBD1 might be the D (5 bases). Germline V lookup: CDR1 SNHLY, CDR2 FYNNEI. Between the trimmed V and J ends, which lost 5 bases and 10 bases, there was a span of 9 bases. The CDR3 consists of 12 residues. The CDR3 is CASSTRDSPLHF. The DNA of the CDR3 is TGTGCCAGCAGTACCAGGGACTCACCCCTCCACTTT.

CDR3 sequence: CASSTEPAGGPQHF. In nucleotides, the CDR3 is TGTGCCAGCAGCACAGAACCGGCGGGGGGCCCCCAGCATTTT. This chain joins TRBV7-2 and TRBJ1-5; D possibly corresponds to TRBD1 (6 bases). Per the germline V gene, CDR1 is SGHTA and CDR2 is FQGNSA. V lost 5 bases and J lost 10, with 18 bases in between. The CDR3 runs 14 residues.

This clonotype was seen only a few times. It may be a read error: a sequence one base away is much more abundant. The chain is built from TRBV29-1 and TRBJ2-1; 11 bases are shared with TRBD1. Looked up from germline, CDR1 is SQVTM and CDR2 is ANQGSEA. Trimming removed 7 bases from V and 3 bases from J; junction bases left unmatched: 5. The CDR3 length is 14 residues. CDR3 in DNA: TGCAGCGGGGACAGGGGGGCCGACTACAATGAGCAGTTCTTC. Amino acid sequence: CSGDRGADYNEQFF.

The gene calls are TRBV15 and TRBJ2-5; D gene unclear. This CDR3 contains 13 residues. Germline V lookup: CDR1 LNHNV, CDR2 YYDKDF (reference sequence). V was shortened by 0 bases and J by 4 bases, with 6 bases between the two germline ends. CDR3 residues: CATSRENRETQYF. For the CDR3, the DNA is TGTGCCACCAGCAGAGAGAATCGAGAGACCCAGTACTTC.

This clonotype showed up many times. The genes are TRBV3-1 and TRBJ2-3, with 9 positions matching TRBD2. J was trimmed by 0 bases and V by 0 bases; bases with no gene match: 1. The CDR3 is made up of 16 amino acids. The germline V gene has CDR1 LGHDT and CDR2 YNNKEL (reference sequence). In nucleotides, the CDR3 is TGTGCCAGCAGCCAAGATGGACTAGCGAGCACAGATACGCAGTATTTT. Residues: CASSQDGLASTDTQYF.

This clonotype has a handful of counts. The V gene is TRBV10-2, the J gene TRBJ1-2, with D unclear. CDR1 is WSHSY and CDR2 is SAAADI in the germline V gene. The CDR3 covers 12 residues. V was pared by 3 bases and J by 1 base, with 3 bases between. CDR3 DNA sequence: TGCGCCAGCAGTGACAATAACTATGGCTACACCTTC. Protein sequence: CASSDNNYGYTF.

The chain joins TRBV24-1 to TRBJ2-7, with D perhaps matching TRBD1 or TRBD2 (5 bases each). There are 15 residues in the CDR3. V dropped 3 bases and J dropped 3 bases, with 14 bases sitting between them. The V gene's germline CDR1 is KGHDR and CDR2 SFDVKD. Here the CDR3 reads CATSDRDGSIYEQYF. Written as DNA, the CDR3 is TGTGCCACCAGTGATCGGGACGGAAGCATCTACGAGCAGTACTTC.

The V gene is TRBV6-1, the J gene TRBJ2-5; D possibly corresponds to TRBD1 (6 bases). Trimming left V 6 bases short and J 3 bases short, with 17 bases between. This CDR3 contains 15 residues. Germline CDR1 and CDR2: MNHNS and SASEGT. This CDR3 is CASRTGHSGEETQYF. DNA for the CDR3: TGTGCCAGCAGAACCGGACATTCAGGGGAAGAGACCCAGTACTTC.

The chain is built from TRBV19 and TRBJ1-5; no firm D call. V was shortened by 5 bases and J by 4 bases, with 9 bases between the two germline ends. This CDR3 region has 13 residues. Germline CDR1 reads LNHDA; CDR2 reads SQIVND (reference sequence). This CDR3 is CASSLQLNQPQHF. The CDR3 DNA is TGTGCCAGTAGTTTGCAGCTAAATCAGCCCCAGCATTTT.

This chain links TRBV20-1 with TRBJ1-5; TRBD1 might be the D (6 bases). The length of the CDR3 is 17 residues. Germline CDR1 reads DFQATT; CDR2 reads SNEGSKA (reference sequence). Trimming pared 0 bases from V and 2 bases from J, leaving 17 bases between. CDR3 sequence: CSARDFRGAGGNQPQHF. CDR3 nucleotides: TGCAGTGCTAGAGATTTTCGGGGGGCGGGAGGCAATCAGCCCCAGCATTTT.

This clonotype turned up a few times. The chain uses TRBV4-1 and TRBJ2-1; maybe TRBD1 (5 bases). V gave up 2 bases and J gave up 6 bases, with 14 bases separating them. Germline assignment: CDR1 MGHRA and CDR2 YSYEKL. The CDR3 loop spans 15 amino acids. This CDR3 is CASSQLSTVSNEQFF. The CDR3, as DNA: TGCGCCAGCAGCCAACTTTCGACAGTTTCCAATGAGCAGTTCTTC.

This clonotype has a count of ten or more. The chain combines TRBV5-6 with TRBJ2-3; 8 bases line up with TRBD2. Losses at the gene ends were 4 bases for V and 1 base for J; bases not matched to a gene: 8. The germline gives CDR1 SGHDT, CDR2 YYEEEE. The CDR3 loop spans 16 amino acids. CDR3 loop: CASSQLLAAGTDTQYF. CDR3 DNA sequence: TGTGCCAGCAGCCAACTACTAGCGGCCGGCACAGATACGCAGTATTTT.

This clonotype occurred many times. This sequence joins TRBV27 and TRBJ2-1, with unresolved D. The V end was cut by 4 bases, the J end by 0 bases, with 10 bases between. The length of the CDR3 is 15 residues. CDR1 is MNHEY and CDR2 is SMNVEV in the germline V gene (reference sequence). The CDR3 DNA reads as TGTGCCAGCAGTTCGTCGCCGAGCTCCTACAATGAGCAGTTCTTC. It specifies CASSSSPSSYNEQFF.

In this sample, this clonotype turned up many times. The chain couples TRBV24-1 to TRBJ1-5; 7 bases map to TRBD1. Germline CDR1 reads KGHDR; CDR2 reads SFDVKD. The trim removed 4 bases at V and 10 bases at J, leaving 21 bases unmatched. The CDR3 sequence is 18 residues long. CDR3 residues: CATSEDTRQGIAISPQHF. CDR3 sequence (DNA): TGTGCCACCAGTGAAGATACTCGACAGGGAATAGCAATCAGCCCCCAGCATTTT.

This clonotype was counted many times. This chain uses TRBV2 with TRBJ2-5, with D hard to call. The ends were cut back, 3 bases at V and 5 bases at J, with 22 bases in the middle. This CDR3 has 17 amino acids. Germline CDR1 and CDR2: SNHLY and FYNNEI. The CDR3 DNA sequence: TGTGCCAGCAGTGAGATTGTGTGGAACCAGTCTATCGAGACCCAGTACTTC. Translation gives CASSEIVWNQSIETQYF.

This clonotype was recorded many times. This chain uses TRBV7-9 with TRBJ2-1; D not resolved. The length of the CDR3 is 20 residues. Trimming pared 5 bases from V and 6 bases from J, leaving 32 bases between. CDR1 and CDR2 from the germline V gene are SEHNR and FQNEAQ (reference sequence). CDR3 amino acids: CASSPKDRVSGQGLGNEQFF. CDR3 DNA: TGTGCCAGCAGCCCCAAAGATAGGGTATCGGGTCAAGGGTTGGGCAATGAGCAGTTCTTC.

This sequence joins TRBV13 and TRBJ2-7; D possibly corresponds to TRBD2 (6 bases). The CDR3 extends over 14 amino acids. Germline loops: CDR1 PRHDT, CDR2 FYEKMQ (reference sequence). V was pared by 0 bases and J by 5 bases, with 11 bases between. As DNA, the CDR3 is TGTGCCAGCAGCTTAGGGGGACTGGTCAACGAGCAGTACTTC. Its translation is CASSLGGLVNEQYF.

In this sample, this clonotype turned up a few times. The chain joins TRBV24-1 to TRBJ2-1, with 7 bases fitting TRBD1. CDR3 size: 12 residues. Germline assignment: CDR1 KGHDR and CDR2 SFDVKD. The V segment lost 1 base and the J segment 12 bases; nucleotides outside the gene matches: 2. DNA of the CDR3: TGTGCCACCAGTGATTTTGGGACAGTGCAGTTCTTC. Its protein product is CATSDFGTVQFF.

With regard to this clonotype: This may stem from a read error, because a much larger clone lies one nucleotide away. The CDR3 reads CASSRGRDFTYEQFF. The CDR3 DNA reads TGTGCCAGCAGTAGAGGACGGGATTTTACCTATGAGCAGTTCTTC. The gene calls are TRBV28 and TRBJ2-1, with D perhaps TRBD2 (5 bases). Between the trimmed V and J ends, which lost 5 bases and 8 bases, there was a span of 19 bases. This CDR3 comprises 15 residues. The V gene's germline CDR1 is MDHEN and CDR2 SYDVKM.

This chain joins TRBV20-1 and TRBJ2-7, with 12 bases aligning to TRBD2. CDR3 size: 12 residues. Germline V lookup: CDR1 DFQATT, CDR2 SNEGSKA (reference sequence). V was pared by 8 bases and J by 7 bases, with 6 bases of the junction left unmatched. The CDR3 DNA sequence: TGCAGTCTAGCGGGAGGGCCTGGGGAGCAGTACTTC. It encodes CSLAGGPGEQYF.

The chain couples TRBV14 to TRBJ1-2, with D possibly being TRBD1 (5 bases). Germline V CDR1 and CDR2: SGHDN, FVKESK. V gave up 0 bases and J gave up 6 bases, with 17 bases separating them. This CDR3 spans 16 amino acids. CDR3 sequence reads: CASSQDLIGAGDGYTF. CDR3 bases: TGTGCCAGCAGCCAAGATCTGATAGGGGCCGGGGATGGCTACACCTTC.

Written as DNA, the CDR3 is TGCAGTGCTAGAGACCCTGGGCGGGGGGAGAAGGAGCAGTACTTC. Its protein product is CSARDPGRGEKEQYF. The V gene is TRBV20-1, the J gene TRBJ2-7; 8 bases align to TRBD2. J gave up 7 bases and V 0 bases, and 11 bases lay outside the gene matches. Germline V gene sequence: CDR1 DFQATT, CDR2 SNEGSKA (reference sequence). The CDR3 is made up of 15 amino acids.

This clonotype came up many times. The CDR3 coding sequence is TGTGCCAGCAGTTTTACAGATCCCCAAGAGACCCAGTACTTC. It translates to CASSFTDPQETQYF. V and J are TRBV27 and TRBJ2-5; D remains unclear. The CDR3 is 14 amino acids. Trimming cost V 3 bases and J 1 base, with 9 bases left between them. Germline lookup yields CDR1 MNHEY and CDR2 SMNVEV (reference sequence).